This TCR beta chain derives from a study of CD8 T cells in ankylosing spondylitis. Whole-study results and caveats: Relatively rare in peripheral blood, disease-linked clones were also CD8+. Previous work reported some of these motif variants in the synovial fluid and blood of reactive arthritis. Matched ankylosing spondylitis synovial fluid reportedly showed significant enrichment of disease-linked clones. What appeared characteristic of ankylosing spondylitis blood was a TCR beta motif of eight or nine highly homologous variants.

The V end was cut by 0 bases, the J end by 9 bases, with 16 bases between. Looked up from germline, CDR1 is SGHRS and CDR2 is YFSETQ. This CDR3 region has 15 residues. This clonotype was counted at least ten times. Its matching antigen is unknown. Making the TCR beta libraries involved quantitative 5'-RACE with molecular barcodes. Each CDR3 protein is one row after TCRdb ran MiXCR on the 5' RACE reads. In the table there are more than 300,000 distinct CDR3 sequences, approximately 8% of which are singletons. This chain uses TRBV5-1 with TRBJ2-1; a possible D gene is TRBD2 (5 bases). This sequence originates from a male donor with ankylosing spondylitis. What was sequenced was blood, either unsorted or a sorted T cell fraction (not recorded which). CDR3 in DNA: TGCGCCAGCAGCTTGGATAGCGCGGCCGGCGGTGAGCAGTTCTTC. This encodes CASSLDSAAGGEQFF. Full variable domain (missing parts from reference TRBV5-1 and TRBJ2-1): KAGVTQTPRYLIKTRGQQVTLSCSPISGHRSVSWYQQTPGQGLQFLFEYFSETQRNKGNFPGRFSGRQFSNSRSEMNVSTLELGDSALYLCASSLDSAAGGEQFFGPGTRLTVL.